What follows describes a single T cell receptor (beta chain). Its target is not known. The entry originates in a study of somatic mutations in cytotoxic T cells in rheumatoid arthritis. Whole-study findings and limits: Healthy controls did not share the age-linked increase in CD8+ clonality seen in rheumatoid arthritis patients.

Women made up about 53% of the healthy controls, who were blood donors with a median age of approximately 54 years (range about 20-75). Once isolated by positive magnetic bead selection, the CD4+ and CD8+ cells had their purity checked by flow cytometry. Sequencing was performed with immunoSEQ multiplex PCR; in TCRdb, only in-frame clones are kept and a portion is missing. There are nearly 20,000 clones in the sample; roughly four fifths occur only once, and 10% to 13% lies in the top ten. Sequenced sample: CD8+ T cells sorted from blood. The TCR comes from a woman between 50 and 59 years old in good health.

CDR3 amino acids: CASSEPSLTRAGELFF. Here the CDR3 DNA reads TGTGCCAGCAGTGAACCCAGCCTCACGAGGGCCGGGGAGCTGTTTTTT. V usage is TRBV6-1 and J usage is TRBJ2-2, with a weak D call TRBD2 (5 bases). V lost 2 bases to trimming and J lost 6 bases, with 16 bases between them. This CDR3 spans 16 amino acids. Germline assignment: CDR1 MNHNS and CDR2 SASEGT.